This T cell receptor beta chain came from a study of Graves' ophthalmopathy and Graves' hyperthyroidism. Study-level findings and limits: At 65% to 71% sensitivity and about 72% specificity, the model predicted progression of the ophthalmopathy. Blood contained most expanded thyroid clonotypes exceeding 0.001 frequency.

The authors amplified TCR beta CDR3 regions from RNA transcripts. HTBI-primed first-round RT-PCR preceded second-round multiplex PCR. MiXCR was run by TCRdb on the multiplex PCR reads, yielding one entry per CDR3 protein. The sample consists of fewer than 650,000 distinct CDR3 sequences, about 24% of them appearing once. Over 18 months of follow-up, stable hyperthyroidism required that no ophthalmopathy appear. PBMCs originated in about 10 ml of fresh peripheral blood. Trimming cost V 7 bases and J 3 bases; bases outside gene matches: 8. Looked up from germline, CDR1 is SQVTM and CDR2 is ANQGSEA. The CDR3 length is 13 residues. Many counts were recorded for this clonotype. Its specificity is unknown.

The TCR was taken from a woman aged 18-29 years with stable Graves' hyperthyroidism. Some clones in this sample may be carry-over from other donors' samples. The chain combines TRBV29-1 with TRBJ1-1; TRBD1 aligns across 7 bases. Sequencing was done on a sample of peripheral blood. CDR3: CSAHRGGDTEAFF. CDR3 DNA sequence: TGCAGCGCCCACAGGGGAGGGGACACTGAAGCTTTCTTT.